The T cell receptor beta chain described here comes from a study of blood T cell repertoires in COVID-19. Overall study context: Both acute and convalescent COVID-19 samples were obtained from the United States, Italy and Spain.

Methods used by the authors: The authors estimated nucleated cell counts from reference gene primer amplification. Libraries were prepared by immunoSEQ multiplex PCR; TCRdb keeps only in-frame clonotypes and omits some of them. V, J and clone size derive from that table, while D and trimming were established from the DNA sequence. Of approximately 120,000 clones detected, roughly 81% appear once; the ten largest clones hold 8% to 13%. Sequenced material: peripheral blood. This receptor was taken from a human donor in a cohort sampled during active COVID-19.

The CDR3, as DNA: TGTGCCAGCAGCCAAATGACAGGAGACTACGAGCAGTACTTC. Translation: CASSQMTGDYEQYF. This sequence joins TRBV3-1 (or the pseudogene TRBV3-2) and TRBJ2-7, with D possibly being TRBD1 (6 bases). Between the trimmed V and J ends, which lost 2 bases and 3 bases, there was a span of 11 bases. Germline CDR1 and CDR2: LGHDT and YNNKEL (reference sequence). This CDR3 spans 14 amino acids.